The 7 T cell receptor beta chains reported below all come from one sample, sequenced in a study of blood T cell repertoires in COVID-19. Produced via immunoSEQ multiplex PCR; TCRdb's table is partial and in-frame only. The repertoire has about 260,000 clones, 80% to 90% of them found once; the top ten carry around 3.9%. Material for sequencing was PBMCs or T cells enriched from blood (not recorded which). The receptors were gathered from a man between 25 and 39 years old with acute COVID-19.

The chain couples TRBV6-1 to TRBJ2-3; D unclear. The CDR3 has 13 residues. V lost 1 base, J lost 3 bases, and 5 bases lay in between. The V gene's germline CDR1 is MNHNS and CDR2 SASEGT. This CDR3 is CASSEGETDTQYF. The CDR3 DNA follows: TGTGCCAGCAGTGAAGGTGAGACAGATACGCAGTATTTT.

The chain joins TRBV6-5 to TRBJ1-2; D is uncertain. The CDR3 has 14 residues. CDR1 and CDR2 (germline): MNHEY, SVGAGI. V was shortened by 0 bases and J by 5 bases, with 10 bases between the two germline ends. The CDR3 DNA is TGTGCCAGCAGTTACTCGAATAACGGTTATGGCTACACCTTC. Its protein product is CASSYSNNGYGYTF.

The rearrangement uses TRBV14 and TRBJ1-6; no clear D. The germline V and J ends were trimmed by 4 bases and 3 bases, with 19 bases remaining between them. The CDR3 is 18 amino acids. Germline assignment: CDR1 SGHDN and CDR2 FVKESK. CDR3 nucleotides: TGTGCCAGCAGCCTCTACCCCCCGGGAAGCGTCTATAATTCACCCCTCCACTTT. Amino acid sequence: CASSLYPPGSVYNSPLHF.

In this sample, this clone turned up a few times. The V gene is TRBV29-1, the J gene TRBJ1-5; D possibly corresponds to TRBD1 (5 bases). With 7 bases removed from V and 2 bases from J, the gap between germline ends came to 18 bases. The CDR3 loop spans 15 amino acids. From germline, CDR1 is SQVTM and CDR2 ANQGSEA. The CDR3 sequence is CSASTDSTRNQPQHF. For the CDR3, the DNA is TGCAGCGCTTCTACAGACAGTACCCGCAATCAGCCCCAGCATTTT.

The CDR3 coding sequence is TGTGCCAGCAGCCTGACTGGCTCCCCAGAGACCCAGTACTTC. It yields the protein CASSLTGSPETQYF. The V call is TRBV7-9, the J call TRBJ2-5; D not resolved. V was pared by 5 bases and J by 4 bases, with 14 bases between. The germline V gene encodes CDR1 SEHNR and CDR2 FQNEAQ (reference sequence). The CDR3 totals 14 residues.

V and J are TRBV11-2 and TRBJ2-3; TRBD1 matches 9 bases. The CDR3 extends over 15 amino acids. Germline V gene sequence: CDR1 SGHAT, CDR2 FQNNGV. The J segment lost 0 bases and the V segment lost 5 bases, leaving 3 bases of the junction unmatched. The CDR3, as DNA: TGTGCCAGCAGCCCGGGGACAGGGAGCACAGATACGCAGTATTTT. Translated, it gives CASSPGTGSTDTQYF.

The V gene is TRBV15, the J gene TRBJ1-1; TRBD1 agrees at 7 bases. This CDR3 region has 15 residues. V dropped 0 bases and J dropped 5; count of bases not matched to a gene: 6. Germline assignment: CDR1 LNHNV and CDR2 YYDKDF (reference sequence). Here the CDR3 DNA reads TGTGCCACCAGCAGAGACAGGGGGTCGGGTACTGAAGCTTTCTTT. Its protein product is CATSRDRGSGTEAFF.